This T cell receptor (beta chain) was captured by sequencing in a study of shared clonotypes between healthy human individuals. Broader study findings: Among donors, clonotype sharing was expected to be affected by sequencing depth. Clonotype sharing across a few donors was observed for about 5.2% of naive CD4 clonotypes.

As concerns this clone: Antigen unknown.

From CD4+ cells came CD45RA+ naive and CD45RA-negative memory subsets. The V end lost 6 bases, the J end lost 5 bases, and 7 bases lay between the germline ends. This CDR3 comprises 11 residues. CDR1 and CDR2 (germline): SNHLY, FYNNEI. Evenly divided among several immunoSEQ plates was the genomic DNA of each subset. TCRdb's table, derived via immunoSEQ multiplex PCR, lists solely in-frame clones and lacks some. The table has about 2 million clones, roughly 95% seen once. The sequencing input was naive CD4+ T cells sorted from blood. Regarding subset: CD45RA+ positively selected. The TCR comes from a man aged 18 to 30 in good health. This sequence joins TRBV2 and TRBJ2-5; D assignment may be TRBD1 or TRBD2 (5 bases each). The CDR3 region has the DNA TGTGCCAGCAGAGAGGGGGAGACCCAGTACTTC. Its protein product is CASREGETQYF.